The 23 T cell receptor beta chains in this list originate from one sample, sequenced in a study of cytomegalovirus exposure and HLA in healthy donors. PCR amplification relied on 60 Vbeta primers (plus 13 Jbeta primers). Some clones are missing from TCRdb's copy, which holds only in-frame ones; the method was immunoSEQ multiplex PCR. There are under 200,000 clones in the sample; about 83% occur only once, and approximately 1.7% lies in the top ten. Sequenced sample: PBMCs. The receptors were sampled from a man aged 35-49 years in good health and CMV-seropositive.

The chain carries TRBV5-4 and TRBJ2-5; D gene uncertain. This CDR3 comprises 15 residues. The germline V gene encodes CDR1 SGHNT and CDR2 YYREEE (reference sequence). V lost 3 bases and J lost 1, with 13 bases in between. CDR3 DNA: TGTGCCAGCAGCTCCCGTTTGGCTAGCCAAGAGACCCAGTACTTC. This gives the protein CASSSRLASQETQYF.

The chain is built from TRBV10-1 and TRBJ2-7; 12 positions match TRBD2. Looked up from germline, CDR1 is WNHNN and CDR2 is SYGVQD (reference sequence). J was trimmed by 6 bases and V by 7 bases; bases with no gene match: 7. This CDR3 has 14 residues. CDR3 amino acids: CASTRLAGAGEQYF. The CDR3 DNA sequence: TGCGCCAGCACTCGACTAGCGGGAGCCGGCGAGCAGTACTTC.

V gene TRBV5-1 combines with J gene TRBJ1-1, with D tentatively TRBD1 (6 bases). The CDR3 is 15 residues long. V lost 2 bases and J 1 base, leaving 12 bases between the germline ends. Germline-derived CDR1 and CDR2 are SGHRS and YFSETQ. CDR3 loop: CASSLQGGGNTEAFF. The CDR3 DNA reads TGCGCCAGCAGCTTACAGGGAGGGGGGAACACTGAAGCTTTCTTT. The full variable domain, its missing parts supplied by reference TRBV5-1 and TRBJ1-1, is KAGVTQTPRYLIKTRGQQVTLSCSPISGHRSVSWYQQTPGQGLQFLFEYFSETQRNKGNFPGRFSGRQFSNSRSEMNVSTLELGDSALYLCASSLQGGGNTEAFFGQGTRLTVV.

This chain links TRBV6-5 with TRBJ1-2; 11 bases line up with TRBD1. Germline V gene lookup returns CDR1 MNHEY and CDR2 SVGAGI. The CDR3 spans 15 residues. With 6 bases clipped from V and 7 bases from J, the junction kept 10 bases outside the gene matches. CDR3 bases: TGTGCCAGCAGCCGACCTGGACAGGGGGCTTTTGGCTACACCTTC. Translation: CASSRPGQGAFGYTF.

The V and J genes are TRBV7-6 and TRBJ2-1, with 10 positions matching TRBD2. Looked up from germline, CDR1 is SGHVS and CDR2 is FNYEAQ. Trimming took 1 base from V and 10 from J; bases not matched to a gene: 1. This CDR3 is 13 amino acids long. As DNA, the CDR3 is TGTGCCAGCAGCTTAGTAGCGGGAGGAGAGCAGTTCTTC. It codes for CASSLVAGGEQFF.

The chain links TRBV6-5 to TRBJ2-7, with 7 bases identical to TRBD1. Trimming removed 5 bases from V and 1 base from J; junction bases left unmatched: 8. In germline, CDR1 is MNHEY, CDR2 SVGAGI. The CDR3 consists of 15 residues. The CDR3 sequence: CASSIRQGLSYEQYF. CDR3 sequence (DNA): TGTGCCAGCAGTATCCGACAGGGCCTTTCCTACGAGCAGTACTTC.

CDR3 in amino acids: CASSYGGTGEKLFF. The CDR3 bases are TGTGCCAGCAGTTACGGTGGGACAGGAGAAAAACTGTTTTTT. The genes are TRBV6-5 and TRBJ1-4; 8 nucleotides match TRBD1. The germline gives CDR1 MNHEY, CDR2 SVGAGI. The J segment lost 8 bases and the V segment lost 2 bases, leaving 4 bases of the junction unmatched. This CDR3 region has 14 residues.

V and J are TRBV14 and TRBJ1-4; 9 nucleotides match TRBD1. CDR1 SGHDN and CDR2 FVKESK come from the germline V gene. This CDR3 is built from 16 residues. V was pared by 4 bases and J by 2 bases, with 5 bases of the junction left unmatched. The CDR3 nucleotides are TGTGCCAGCAGCCTTAACAGGGGGCGGACTAATGAAAAACTGTTTTTT. Residues: CASSLNRGRTNEKLFF.

The chain couples TRBV7-9 to TRBJ1-2, with 7 bases fitting TRBD1. Germline V CDR1 and CDR2: SEHNR, FQNEAQ (reference sequence). CDR3 length: 14 amino acids. Trimming took 6 bases from V and 2 from J; bases not matched to a gene: 6. The CDR3 DNA reads as TGTGCCAGCAGTCGGGACAGCCAAAACTATGGCTACACCTTC. Encoded protein: CASSRDSQNYGYTF.

V gene TRBV9 combines with J gene TRBJ1-2; weak D call: TRBD1 (5 bases). Deletions cut 7 bases from V and 4 bases from J, with 11 bases between. Germline loops: CDR1 SGDLS, CDR2 YYNGEE. The CDR3 extends over 12 amino acids. The CDR3 bases are TGTGCCAGCGAGACAGTTTCCTATGGCTACACCTTC. This translates into CASETVSYGYTF.

V gene TRBV27 combines with J gene TRBJ1-4; 9 bases align to TRBD1. The germline V gene has CDR1 MNHEY and CDR2 SMNVEV (reference sequence). With 5 bases clipped from V and 3 bases from J, the junction kept 4 bases outside the gene matches. The CDR3 length is 15 residues. The CDR3 sequence: CASSPWTGANEKLFF. The CDR3 region has the DNA TGTGCCAGCAGTCCCTGGACAGGGGCTAATGAAAAACTGTTTTTT.

The J gene is TRBJ2-7, the V gene TRBV7-2, with 13 positions matching TRBD2. CDR1 is SGHTA and CDR2 is FQGNSA in the germline V gene. This CDR3 region has 14 residues. With V trimmed by 4 bases and J by 7 bases, 4 bases remained unmatched. The CDR3 DNA follows: TGTGCCAGCAGCTCACTAGCGGGAGGGGGAGAGCAGTACTTC. Protein product: CASSSLAGGGEQYF.

The V gene is TRBV6-5, the J gene TRBJ2-1, with D perhaps matching TRBD1 (6 bases). Deletions cut 4 bases from V and 2 bases from J, with 9 bases between. The CDR3 sequence is 14 residues long. Germline V lookup: CDR1 MNHEY, CDR2 SVGAGI. CDR3 nucleotides: TGTGCCAGCAGTTCAGGGGTCCCCTACAATGAGCAGTTCTTC. Its protein product is CASSSGVPYNEQFF.

This clone was seen just once. V and J are TRBV10-3 and TRBJ2-5, with 11 bases lining up with TRBD2. With 4 bases clipped from V and 4 bases from J, the junction kept 2 bases outside the gene matches. This CDR3 comprises 14 residues. Per germline, CDR1 ENHRY and CDR2 SYGVKD. In DNA form, the CDR3 reads TGTGCCATCAGTGGCGGACTAGCGGGAGAGACCCAGTACTTC. Its translation is CAISGGLAGETQYF.

Comments on this clone: The junction departs from the called germline gene at one end, perhaps through a read error. The V and J genes are TRBV7-9 and TRBJ2-7; TRBD2 aligns across 7 bases. Germline CDR1 and CDR2: SEHNR and FQNEAQ (reference sequence). This CDR3 is built from 12 residues. The CDR3 DNA sequence: TGTTCCAGCAGCTCGGGGAGGGACGAGCAGTACTTC. Its protein is CSSSSGRDEQYF.

The rearrangement links TRBV2 to TRBJ2-5; TRBD2 matches 7 bases. The CDR3 is 14 residues long. Looked up from germline, CDR1 is SNHLY and CDR2 is FYNNEI. Trimming at V came to 6 bases and at J to 3 bases, leaving 7 bases not matched to a gene. The DNA of the CDR3 is TGTGCCAGCAGACTCGAAAGCGGGGAAGAGACCCAGTACTTC. Translated, it gives CASRLESGEETQYF.

The V and J genes are TRBV27 and TRBJ1-2, with TRBD1 matching over 9 bases. Germline V gives CDR1 MNHEY, CDR2 SMNVEV (reference sequence). There are 15 residues in the CDR3. The V and J ends lost 4 bases and 2 bases, in that order; junction bases with no gene match: 5. The CDR3 spells CASSSTGGGNYGYTF. In DNA form, the CDR3 reads TGTGCCAGCAGTTCGACAGGGGGAGGGAACTATGGCTACACCTTC.

The rearrangement links TRBV5-8 to TRBJ1-3, with 9 bases identical to TRBD1. CDR1 and CDR2 (germline): SGHTS, YDEGEE. This CDR3 region has 15 residues. The trim removed 4 bases at V and 2 bases at J, leaving 4 bases unmatched. DNA of the CDR3: TGTGCCAGCAGCGCGACAGGGGGTCCTGGAAACACCATATATTTT. It codes for CASSATGGPGNTIYF.

The chain employs TRBV6-6 and TRBJ1-5, with D maybe TRBD1 (6 bases). This CDR3 region has 14 residues. CDR1 and CDR2 from the germline V gene are MNHNY and SVGAGI (reference sequence). The ends were cut back, 6 bases at V and 5 bases at J, with 14 bases in the middle. The CDR3 coding sequence is TGTGCCAGCAGGGACGGACAGATTCATCAGCCCCAGCATTTT. Protein product: CASRDGQIHQPQHF.

J is TRBJ2-1 and V is TRBV6-5, with D perhaps matching TRBD2 (6 bases). CDR3 length equals 15 residues. V was cut by 0 bases and J by 2 bases, with 8 bases left in between. Germline CDR1 MNHEY, CDR2 SVGAGI. The CDR3 DNA reads as TGTGCCAGCAGTTACTCCGGGGGTACCTACAATGAGCAGTTCTTC. Amino acid sequence: CASSYSGGTYNEQFF.

The table lists this clone with a few counts. This chain uses TRBV9 with TRBJ2-7; 8 bases are shared with TRBD2. This CDR3 spans 15 amino acids. From germline, CDR1 is SGDLS and CDR2 YYNGEE. Trimming cost V 1 base and J 5 bases; bases outside gene matches: 8. CDR3 DNA: TGTGCCAGCAGCGTATATTCGGGACTAGGGGACGAGCAGTACTTC. The encoded protein is CASSVYSGLGDEQYF.

V usage is TRBV28 and J usage is TRBJ1-4; D is ambiguous. CDR3 length: 14 amino acids. Trimming left V 6 bases short and J 8 bases short, with 16 bases between. Germline-derived CDR1 and CDR2 are MDHEN and SYDVKM. The CDR3 sequence is CASSPPGFGEKLFF. In DNA form, the CDR3 reads TGTGCCAGCAGCCCCCCGGGGTTCGGAGAAAAACTGTTTTTT.

The chain couples TRBV5-1 to TRBJ2-4; 7 bases fit TRBD1. The CDR3 spans 13 residues. V was pared by 0 bases and J by 12 bases, with 6 bases of the junction left unmatched. Germline V gene data show CDR1 as SGHRS and CDR2 as YFSETQ. CDR3 residues: CASSLGPRDSQYF. CDR3 in DNA: TGCGCCAGCAGCTTGGGTCCCAGGGACAGTCAGTACTTC.